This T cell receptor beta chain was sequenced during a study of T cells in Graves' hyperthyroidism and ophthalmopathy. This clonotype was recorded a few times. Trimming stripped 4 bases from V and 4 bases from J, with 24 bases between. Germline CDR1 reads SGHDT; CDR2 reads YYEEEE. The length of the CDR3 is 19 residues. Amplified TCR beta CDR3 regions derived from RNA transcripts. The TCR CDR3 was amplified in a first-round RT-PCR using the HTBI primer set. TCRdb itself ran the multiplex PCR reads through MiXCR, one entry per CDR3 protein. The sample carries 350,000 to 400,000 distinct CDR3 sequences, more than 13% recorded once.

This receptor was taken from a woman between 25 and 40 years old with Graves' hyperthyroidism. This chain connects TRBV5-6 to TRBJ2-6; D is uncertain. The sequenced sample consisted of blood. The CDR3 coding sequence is TGTGCCAGCAGCGCGATCGGGCTAACTTCGATAGGGGGGGCCAACGTCCTGACTTTC. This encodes CASSAIGLTSIGGANVLTF.